This passage covers 20 T cell receptor beta chains from one sample sequenced in a study of blood T cell repertoires in COVID-19. Sequencing was performed with immunoSEQ multiplex PCR; in TCRdb, only in-frame clones are kept and a portion is missing. The sample lists hundreds of thousands of clones, 86% occurring once. The sequenced sample was peripheral blood. The receptors here all came from a woman aged 25 to 39 who had recovered from COVID-19.

The gene calls are TRBV3-1 (or the pseudogene TRBV3-2) and TRBJ2-5; TRBD2 might be the D (5 bases). V dropped 0 bases and J dropped 4 bases, with 15 bases sitting between them. Germline CDR1 LGHDT, CDR2 YNNKEL (reference sequence). The CDR3 sequence is 16 residues long. In DNA form, the CDR3 reads TGTGCCAGCAGCCAAGATTCTTGGCGGGTGGCAGAGACCCAGTACTTC. Its protein product is CASSQDSWRVAETQYF.

The chain employs TRBV5-1 and TRBJ2-7; TRBD2 aligns across 13 bases. Germline assignment: CDR1 SGHRS and CDR2 YFSETQ. This CDR3 comprises 14 residues. The J segment lost 5 bases and the V segment lost 4 bases, leaving 3 bases of the junction unmatched. The CDR3 is CASSIGLAGDEQYF. CDR3 bases: TGCGCCAGCAGCATTGGACTAGCGGGAGACGAGCAGTACTTC.

The J gene is TRBJ1-2, the V gene TRBV5-1; 8 bases match TRBD1. V dropped 4 bases and J dropped 6; count of bases not matched to a gene: 5. The CDR3 consists of 13 residues. The V gene's germline CDR1 is SGHRS and CDR2 YFSETQ. Written as DNA, the CDR3 is TGCGCCAGCAGCCCGGGACAGGTTCATGGCTACACCTTC. Translation: CASSPGQVHGYTF.

The chain recombines TRBV7-9 with TRBJ2-3; 8 bases are a match to TRBD2. Per germline, CDR1 SEHNR and CDR2 FQNEAQ (reference sequence). J was trimmed by 0 bases and V by 5 bases; bases with no gene match: 4. The CDR3 spans 15 residues. The CDR3 region has the DNA TGTGCCAGCAGCCGCCGGGGGGGCAGCACAGATACGCAGTATTTT. It specifies CASSRRGGSTDTQYF.

V usage is TRBV20-1 and J usage is TRBJ1-2, with 8 bases identical to TRBD1. Germline V gene lookup returns CDR1 DFQATT and CDR2 SNEGSKA (reference sequence). The CDR3 is 13 residues long. The V segment lost 3 bases and the J segment 2 bases; nucleotides outside the gene matches: 2. The CDR3 reads CSASAGGNYGYTF. The CDR3 nucleotides read TGCAGTGCTAGTGCAGGGGGCAACTATGGCTACACCTTC.

This clone was picked up a small number of times. The chain has TRBV7-9 and TRBJ2-4; D gene uncertain. V was trimmed by 5 bases and J by 5 bases, leaving 16 bases between them. The CDR3 consists of 15 residues. From germline, CDR1 is SEHNR and CDR2 FQNEAQ (reference sequence). Written as DNA, the CDR3 is TGTGCCAGCAGCCCTAAAGTCCGGGTTGAAAACATTCAGTACTTC. It translates to CASSPKVRVENIQYF.

This clone was found once. The chain is built from TRBV6-2 or TRBV6-3 and TRBJ2-7; tentatively, D is TRBD1 (5 bases). The CDR3 length is 16 residues. Germline values: CDR1 MNHEY, CDR2 SVGEGT. V was trimmed by 2 bases and J by 0 bases, leaving 14 bases between them. This chain's CDR3 is CASSYSPLGASYEQYF. CDR3 bases: TGTGCCAGCAGTTACAGTCCCCTAGGGGCCTCCTACGAGCAGTACTTC.

V gene TRBV2 combines with J gene TRBJ1-4, with D unresolved. This CDR3 comprises 15 residues. Per germline, CDR1 SNHLY and CDR2 FYNNEI. Trimming shortened V by 7 bases and J by 0 bases, and 12 bases separated the two germline ends. In DNA, the CDR3 is TGTGCCAGCATAAATAGCCTCGCAACTAATGAAAAACTGTTTTTT. Translation: CASINSLATNEKLFF.

The chain uses TRBV11-2 and TRBJ2-5; a weak D match, TRBD1 (5 bases). Germline lookup yields CDR1 SGHAT and CDR2 FQNNGV. Trimming took off 5 bases at V and 3 bases at J, with 19 bases between the two ends. The CDR3 contains 16 residues. The CDR3 here is CASSRIRTRQKETQYF. CDR3 nucleotide sequence: TGTGCCAGCAGCCGAATACGAACCCGACAGAAAGAGACCCAGTACTTC.

V usage is TRBV4-1 and J usage is TRBJ1-2; the D gene is possibly TRBD1 (6 bases). CDR1 is MGHRA, CDR2 YSYEKL, per germline. V was shortened by 6 bases and J by 2 bases, with 7 bases between the two germline ends. The CDR3 has 12 amino acids. CDR3 sequence reads: CASRGQNYGYTF. CDR3 in DNA: TGCGCCAGCAGGGGACAAAACTATGGCTACACCTTC.

The chain recombines TRBV6-4 with TRBJ2-3; 8 bases agree with TRBD2. CDR1 and CDR2 from the germline V gene are MRHNA and SNTAGT. V lost 4 bases, J lost 5 bases, and 8 bases stayed unmatched. This CDR3 comprises 15 residues. The CDR3 DNA reads as TGTGCCAGCAGTGTACGCGGGAGGTTCGAAGATACGCAGTATTTT. It yields the protein CASSVRGRFEDTQYF.

The genes are TRBV10-3 and TRBJ2-5; TRBD1 matches 10 bases. There are 15 residues in the CDR3. Germline V CDR1 and CDR2: ENHRY, SYGVKD. V trimming: 4 bases; J trimming: 5 bases; junction bases outside the gene matches: 7. CDR3 sequence (DNA): TGTGCCATCAGTGTGGTTGGGACAGGGGTGGAGACCCAGTACTTC. Its translation is CAISVVGTGVETQYF.

V usage is TRBV29-1 and J usage is TRBJ1-2; 10 nucleotides align to TRBD1. This CDR3 spans 13 amino acids. Trimming cost V 4 bases and J 8 bases; bases outside gene matches: 7. CDR1 SQVTM and CDR2 ANQGSEA come from the germline V gene. CDR3 region: CSVGRDRGWGYTF. In nucleotides, the CDR3 is TGCAGCGTTGGTAGGGACAGGGGATGGGGCTACACCTTC.

This chain joins TRBV4-2 and TRBJ1-3, with D perhaps matching TRBD1 (6 bases). V was clipped by 2 bases and J by 2 bases, with 13 bases between them. The germline gives CDR1 LGHNA, CDR2 YNFKEQ. This CDR3 contains 16 residues. Here the CDR3 DNA reads TGTGCCAGCAGCCAATCCCGGGGGGGCGCTGGAAACACCATATATTTT. It yields the protein CASSQSRGGAGNTIYF.

The genes are TRBV3-1 (or the pseudogene TRBV3-2) and TRBJ1-1; D is ambiguous. The CDR3 is 14 residues long. V shed 1 base and J shed 1 base, with 7 bases lying between them. Germline V gene data show CDR1 as LGHDT and CDR2 as YNNKEL (reference sequence). CDR3 sequence (DNA): TGTGCCAGCAGCCAAGGTGCGGCGAACACTGAAGCTTTCTTT. This codes for CASSQGAANTEAFF.

This rearrangement joins TRBV2 to TRBJ2-1; 7 bases align to TRBD1. Germline values: CDR1 SNHLY, CDR2 FYNNEI. This CDR3 region has 12 residues. J was trimmed by 9 bases and V by 6 bases; bases with no gene match: 5. CDR3 loop: CASRVQGSEQFF. CDR3 DNA sequence: TGTGCCAGCAGGGTACAGGGGAGTGAGCAGTTCTTC.

This chain uses TRBV4-2 with TRBJ2-1; no clear D gene. From germline, CDR1 is LGHNA and CDR2 YNFKEQ. V lost 2 bases and J lost 0, with 8 bases in between. This CDR3 has 15 amino acids. DNA of the CDR3: TGTGCCAGCAGCCAAAGCTCTAGCTCCTACAATGAGCAGTTCTTC. It translates to CASSQSSSSYNEQFF.

The chain uses TRBV7-9 and TRBJ1-2, with D maybe TRBD1 (5 bases). Trimming took 5 bases from V and 4 from J, leaving 11 bases between them. This CDR3 spans 13 amino acids. Looked up from germline, CDR1 is SEHNR and CDR2 is FQNEAQ (reference sequence). This chain's CDR3 is CASSPTTAYGYTF. CDR3 nucleotide sequence: TGTGCCAGCAGCCCCACGACAGCCTATGGCTACACCTTC.

The V and J genes are TRBV9 and TRBJ1-2, with unresolved D. V lost 0 bases, J lost 6 bases, and 18 bases lay in between. Germline assignment: CDR1 SGDLS and CDR2 YYNGEE. This CDR3 spans 16 amino acids. The CDR3 sequence is CASSVVRQPRSDGYTF. CDR3 in DNA: TGTGCCAGCAGCGTAGTTCGGCAGCCTAGGTCGGATGGCTACACCTTC.

This clone was picked up a small number of times. The rearrangement links TRBV29-1 to TRBJ1-5; D is unresolved. This CDR3 spans 13 amino acids. Looked up from germline, CDR1 is SQVTM and CDR2 is ANQGSEA. With 6 bases removed from V and 0 bases from J, the gap between germline ends came to 9 bases. CDR3 nucleotides: TGCAGCGTCCAGCGGGATAGCAATCAGCCCCAGCATTTT. Protein product: CSVQRDSNQPQHF.